Presented here are 15 T cell receptor beta chains from one specimen sequenced in a study of T cells in Graves' hyperthyroidism and ophthalmopathy. The investigators amplified TCR beta CDR3 regions from RNA transcripts. First-round RT-PCR targeting the TCR CDR3 was performed with the HTBI primer set. TCRdb fed the multiplex PCR reads into MiXCR, producing one record per CDR3 protein. The sample contains some 350,000 distinct CDR3 sequences, 19% of which appear only once. The sample consisted of blood. Receptors originate from a woman aged 18-29 years with Graves' hyperthyroidism.

There are many counts of this clonotype. The chain carries TRBV20-1 and TRBJ2-7, with D hard to call. Trimming cost V 0 bases and J 1 base, with 16 bases left between them. The CDR3 runs to 16 residues. Germline loops: CDR1 DFQATT, CDR2 SNEGSKA (reference sequence). In nucleotides, the CDR3 is TGCAGTGCTAGAGATCGGCTCCAAGGGCGATCCTACGAGCAGTACTTC. This gives the protein CSARDRLQGRSYEQYF.

This chain connects TRBV19 to TRBJ2-7, with TRBD2 identical over 9 bases. Germline trimming cut 2 bases from V and 3 bases from J; bases unmatched to any gene: 11. The CDR3 sequence is 17 residues long. The germline gives CDR1 LNHDA, CDR2 SQIVND (reference sequence). The CDR3 DNA reads TGTGCCAGTAGTATAAGGCTAGCGGGGAATTTCATCTACGAGCAGTACTTC. This gives the protein CASSIRLAGNFIYEQYF.

In its sample, this clonotype was seen many times. The chain couples TRBV5-1 to TRBJ1-2; perhaps TRBD1 as D (5 bases). The V gene lost 9 bases and the J gene lost 3 bases, with 15 bases spanning the gap. The CDR3 length is 13 residues. Germline-derived CDR1 and CDR2 are SGHRS and YFSETQ. CDR3 in DNA: TGCGCCACCCGGGACCCCGCCGACTATGGCTACACCTTC. This sequence encodes CATRDPADYGYTF.

This clonotype was observed at least ten times. This chain joins TRBV7-9 and TRBJ2-5, with 7 positions matching TRBD1. The V gene end was trimmed by 6 bases and the J gene end by 4 bases; junction bases not matched to a gene: 8. Germline V gives CDR1 SEHNR, CDR2 FQNEAQ (reference sequence). The CDR3 has 14 residues. CDR3 amino acids: CASRPTGNGETQYF. The CDR3 coding sequence is TGTGCCAGCAGACCGACAGGGAACGGAGAGACCCAGTACTTC.

The rearrangement links TRBV7-8 to TRBJ1-1; TRBD1 is a possible D gene (6 bases). The germline V gene has CDR1 SGHVS and CDR2 FQNEAQ. The V and J ends lost 2 bases and 2 bases respectively, with 18 bases between them. This CDR3 comprises 17 residues. CDR3 sequence reads: CASSLRQGPTTNTEAFF. CDR3 DNA sequence: TGTGCCAGCAGCTTAAGGCAGGGGCCAACCACCAACACTGAAGCTTTCTTT.

This clonotype was seen at least ten times. The chain uses TRBV5-1 and TRBJ1-1, with TRBD1 identical over 7 bases. J was trimmed by 9 bases and V by 3 bases; bases with no gene match: 11. Germline V gene lookup returns CDR1 SGHRS and CDR2 YFSETQ. The length of the CDR3 is 14 residues. The CDR3 reads CASSSSSTGEQAFF. In DNA, the CDR3 is TGCGCCAGCAGCTCCTCTTCAACAGGGGAACAAGCTTTCTTT.

This clonotype was seen at least ten times. The rearrangement joins TRBV20-1 to TRBJ1-2, with D perhaps TRBD1 (6 bases). This CDR3 is built from 14 residues. The ends were cut back, 3 bases at V and 4 bases at J, with 15 bases in the middle. Germline V lookup: CDR1 DFQATT, CDR2 SNEGSKA (reference sequence). The CDR3 loop reads CSASKTTGAYGYTF. The CDR3 bases are TGCAGTGCTAGCAAAACAACGGGGGCCTATGGCTACACCTTC.

As regards this clonotype: The junction departs from the called germline gene at one end, perhaps through a read error. The gene calls are TRBV9 and TRBJ2-3, with D perhaps given as TRBD1 or TRBD2 (6 bases each). CDR3 size: 16 residues. Germline V gives CDR1 SGDLS, CDR2 YYNGEE. CDR3 loop: CACSVGRGTSTDTQYF. In DNA form, the CDR3 reads TGTGCCTGCAGCGTAGGTAGGGGGACTAGCACAGATACGCAGTATTTT. Variable domain in full (rest from reference TRBV9 and TRBJ2-3): DSGVTQTPKHLITATGQRVTLRCSPRSGDLSVYWYQQSLDQGLQFLIQYYNGEERAKGNILERFSAQQFPDLHSELNLSSLELGDSALYFCACSVGRGTSTDTQYFGPGTRLTVL.

This clonotype was detected many times. The chain is built from TRBV6-1 and TRBJ1-5, with 9 positions matching TRBD1. CDR1 MNHNS and CDR2 SASEGT come from the germline V gene. J gave up 5 bases and V 0 bases, and 5 bases lay outside the gene matches. The CDR3 contains 16 residues. The CDR3 spells CASSEATGGLHQPQHF. DNA of the CDR3: TGTGCCAGCAGTGAAGCCACAGGGGGCCTACATCAGCCCCAGCATTTT.

A few counts support this clonotype. The V and J genes are TRBV7-9 and TRBJ2-5; D is undetermined. V was shortened by 3 bases and J by 5 bases, with 13 bases between the two germline ends. CDR1 SEHNR and CDR2 FQNEAQ come from the germline V gene (reference sequence). This CDR3 has 14 residues. The CDR3 DNA reads as TGTGCCAGCAGCTTGACAACCCTCGGGGAGACCCAGTACTTC. Protein product: CASSLTTLGETQYF.

This clonotype was seen repeatedly, ten times or more. This chain uses TRBV6-1 with TRBJ2-5, with unresolved D. CDR3 size: 14 residues. The germline gives CDR1 MNHNS, CDR2 SASEGT. Trimming took off 6 bases at V and 1 base at J, with 12 bases between the two ends. CDR3 DNA sequence: TGTGCCAGCAGGGACGGGCAGATCCAAGAGACCCAGTACTTC. Protein product: CASRDGQIQETQYF.

This clonotype came up many times. J is TRBJ2-7 and V is TRBV7-2; 7 nucleotides line up with TRBD1. Germline values: CDR1 SGHTA, CDR2 FQGNSA. The length of the CDR3 is 15 residues. The V and J ends lost 0 bases and 4 bases, in that order; junction bases with no gene match: 6. In DNA form, the CDR3 reads TGTGCCAGCAGCTTAGCGTTGACAGGGTGGTACGAGCAGTACTTC. Translated, it gives CASSLALTGWYEQYF.

This clonotype was counted ten times or more. For the CDR3, the DNA is TGTGCCAGCAGAGGAGGGATCGGCAATCAGCCCCAGCATTTT. Protein: CASRGGIGNQPQHF. The V gene is TRBV6-1, the J gene TRBJ1-5; D not certain. Trimming took 6 bases from V and 2 from J, leaving 11 bases between them. Germline CDR1 is MNHNS and CDR2 is SASEGT. The CDR3 has 14 residues.

V and J are TRBV6-1 and TRBJ1-2, with D perhaps TRBD1 (6 bases). Germline lookup yields CDR1 MNHNS and CDR2 SASEGT. This CDR3 is 12 amino acids long. Trimming stripped 6 bases from V and 7 bases from J, with 12 bases between. In DNA form, the CDR3 reads TGTGCCAGCAGGATGGGGGGCGGTGGCTACACCTTC. Protein product: CASRMGGGGYTF.

This clonotype occurred many times. The chain links TRBV20-1 to TRBJ1-2; D possibly corresponds to TRBD1 (5 bases). The CDR3 runs 13 residues. Trimming shortened V by 5 bases and J by 3 bases, and 13 bases separated the two germline ends. The germline V gene has CDR1 DFQATT and CDR2 SNEGSKA (reference sequence). The CDR3 reads CSAADSSDYGYTF. The DNA for the CDR3 is TGCAGTGCTGCCGACAGTTCGGACTATGGCTACACCTTC.